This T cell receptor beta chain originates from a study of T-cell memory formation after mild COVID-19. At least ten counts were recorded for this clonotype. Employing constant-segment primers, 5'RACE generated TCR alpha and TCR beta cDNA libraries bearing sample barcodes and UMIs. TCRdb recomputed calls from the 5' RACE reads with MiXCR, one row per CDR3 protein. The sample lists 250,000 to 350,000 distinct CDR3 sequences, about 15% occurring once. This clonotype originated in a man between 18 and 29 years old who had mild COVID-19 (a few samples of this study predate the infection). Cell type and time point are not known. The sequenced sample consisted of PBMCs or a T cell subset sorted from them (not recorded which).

The CDR3 DNA is TGCAGTGCTAACAAAGAGGGCCTCCGTACGTACGAGCAGTACGTC. Translating it yields CSANKEGLRTYEQYV. The chain combines TRBV20-1 with TRBJ2-7, with D possibly matching TRBD2 (5 bases). The CDR3 sequence is 15 residues long. Germline loops: CDR1 DFQATT, CDR2 SNEGSKA (reference sequence). Trimming took off 4 bases at V and 4 bases at J, with 20 bases between the two ends.